This TCR beta chain was captured in a study of a mutant IDH1 vaccine in newly diagnosed glioma. About the study: Vaccination began 4-6 weeks post radiotherapy alone, or with temozolomide cycles. Before enrollment, patients got radiotherapy alone, temozolomide alone, or mostly the combination.

Comment on this clone: Its antigen is currently unknown.

This CDR3 contains 15 residues. The V gene's germline CDR1 is LNHDA and CDR2 SQIVND (reference sequence). V was pared by 7 bases and J by 5 bases, with 7 bases of the junction left unmatched. The time point is: week 23, last vaccination. Every single dose of the vaccine, 300 ug of mutant IDH1 20-mer peptide, came with topical imiquimod. Profiling relied on immunoSEQ multiplex PCR, and the TCRdb table lists in-frame clones only, not all of them. The data hold 82,000 or so clones, with roughly 85% observed a single time. The receptor comes from a man aged 30 to 45 with glioma. Some clones in this sample may be carry-over from other donors' samples. The starting material was PBMCs, obtained from a glioma patient whose treatment included an IDH1 peptide vaccine. This chain uses TRBV19 with TRBJ2-2, with TRBD2 matching over 10 bases. The CDR3 DNA follows: TGTGCCAGTACGGTCCTAGCGGGGGTTACCGGGGAGCTGTTTTTT. Protein product: CASTVLAGVTGELFF.